This T cell receptor (beta chain) was identified during a study of T cells in Graves' hyperthyroidism and ophthalmopathy. The V gene end was trimmed by 4 bases and the J gene end by 0 bases; junction bases not matched to a gene: 4. The CDR3 totals 15 residues. Germline lookup yields CDR1 DFQATT and CDR2 SNEGSKA (reference sequence). Note on this clonotype: Antigen unknown.

The CDR3 regions of TCR beta were amplified from RNA transcripts. Carried out on the TCR CDR3, a first-round RT-PCR used the HTBI primer set. Using its own MiXCR run on the multiplex PCR reads, TCRdb lists one record per CDR3 protein. The sample yields hundreds of thousands of distinct CDR3 sequences, 14% seen once. Findings and caveats of the study: Most clonotypes that expanded in the thyroid above 0.001 also showed up in blood. Before onset, ophthalmopathy was predicted by the model a median approximately 6.7 months earlier.

Stable disease denoted Graves' hyperthyroidism without ophthalmopathy progression within 18 months. Patients having uncontrolled infection, another autoimmune disease, pregnancy or lactation were not included. The V gene is TRBV20-1, the J gene TRBJ2-2; 8 positions match TRBD2. The clonotype originates from a woman between 18 and 30 years old with Graves' hyperthyroidism. Sequencing was carried out using blood. CDR3: CSAKSGGTNTGELFF. CDR3 bases: TGCAGTGCTAAGAGCGGGGGTACGAACACCGGGGAGCTGTTTTTT.